The text below deals with one T cell receptor (beta chain). What antigen it recognizes has not been identified. Per-nucleotide qualities are absent, and no much larger clonotype sits a single base away. Different DNA sequences within this sample yield the same CDR3. Lesional scalp punch biopsies and peripheral blood were obtained from alopecia areata patients. PBMCs were isolated by density centrifugation and stained for CD3, CD4 and CD8, and CD4+ and CD8+ T cells were sorted on a FACSAria. As part of a multicenter biomarker study, untreated alopecia areata patients were recruited. Blood CD8+ T cells from roughly 5 biomarker-study patients were further sorted into NKG2D-low and NKG2D-high fractions. The data derive from a study of CD8+ T cells in alopecia areata listed by TCRdb under 2018. About the study as a whole: High-throughput TCRbeta sequencing was used to examine T cell clonal expansion in alopecia areata in both the C3H/HeJ mouse model and human patients. On the human side, TCRbeta sequencing was run on scalp tissue and on sorted CD4+ and CD8+ peripheral blood T cells from healthy controls and from alopecia areata patients with either patchy or totalis/universalis disease. Scalp clonality was compared among normal scalp (n=4), patchy alopecia areata scalp (n=8), and alopecia totalis/universalis scalp (n=8). RNA was obtained with the PAXgene miRNA kit for fixed scalp, the miRNeasy kit for PBMCs, and the RNeasy kit for mouse skin. Amplification of TCRbeta CDR3 regions was done by immunoSEQ multiplex PCR using 35 Vbeta forward primers and 13 Jbeta reverse primers.

Counted from cysteine to phenylalanine, this CDR3 has 12 amino acids. Of the read, only the CDR3 DNA is kept; its 36 bases are in frame from base 1. CDR1 SGHDT and CDR2 YYEEEE were looked up in the germline V gene. V drops 2 bases and J drops 6 bases, leaving 5 bases in between. Beyond this particular receptor, the publication reports: Resident alphabeta T cells in normal human skin are also sequenced, complicating scalp TCR repertoire analysis, unlike mouse skin dominated by gammadelta T cells. Shared TCR sequences between patients were less evident than in mice, which may be partly attributable to HLA diversity in the patient population. Higher clonality and more expanded CD8+ clones were observed in lesional scalp than in normal scalp, particularly in alopecia totalis/universalis, a finding suggestive of antigenic drive.

Library method: the immunoSEQ multiplex PCR assay. For TCR sequencing, RNA was extracted from every sample and reverse transcribed into cDNA to serve as template. First-strand cDNA was synthesized with SuperScript III using a 2:1 mix of oligo-dT and random hexamers. Amplification bias was assessed with a synthetic immune receptor repertoire, and residual bias was removed computationally. As for the original processing: After raw reads were preprocessed to remove errors, the CDR3 was defined following IMGT conventions as running from the conserved cysteine to phenylalanine. Clonality was computed by normalizing Shannon entropy by log2 of the number of productive unique TCRs and subtracting the result from 1. Whether each scalp clone was CD4 or CD8 was inferred by checking scalp TCRbeta sequences against the CD4 and CD8 repertoires from sorted blood. Not all clones reach the TCRdb copy of this immuneACCESS table, which keeps in-frame sequences only. Checked studies attribute under half of the gap to unresolved V genes and leave the rest unexplained. That table supplies the V and J calls and clone size; D and trimming were determined from the DNA. Here the sample has about 110,000 clones; 55% to 70% occur a single time. The ten largest account for 20% to 25% of the sample.

Recombination linked TRBV5-6 to TRBJ2-2, with the D gene uncertain. Sequenced input: NKG2D-low CD8+ T cells sorted from blood. The cell subset or site label corresponds to: sorted CD8+ NKG2D-low blood T cells. The receptor comes from a human donor with alopecia areata. The CDR3 protein sequence reads: CASSLGPGELFF. The nucleotide sequence reads TGTGCCAGCAGCTTAGGACCCGGGGAGCTGTTTTTT.